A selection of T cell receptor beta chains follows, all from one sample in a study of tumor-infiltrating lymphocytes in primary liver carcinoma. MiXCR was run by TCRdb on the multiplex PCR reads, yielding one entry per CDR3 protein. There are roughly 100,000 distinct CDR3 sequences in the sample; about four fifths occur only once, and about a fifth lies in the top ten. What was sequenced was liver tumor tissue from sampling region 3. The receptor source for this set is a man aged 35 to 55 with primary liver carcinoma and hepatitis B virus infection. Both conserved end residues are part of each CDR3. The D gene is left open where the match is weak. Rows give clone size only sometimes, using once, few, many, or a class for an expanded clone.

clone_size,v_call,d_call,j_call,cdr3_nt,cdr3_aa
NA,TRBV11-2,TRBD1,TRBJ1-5,TGTGCCAGCAGCTTAGTAGGGGTAACAGGGGGCAATCAGGCCCAACACTTT,CASSLVGVTGGNQAQHF
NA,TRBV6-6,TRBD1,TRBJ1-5,TGTGCCAGCAATTCGCCACGGGGGCCGACAGGGGATAGCAGTCAGCCCCAGCATTTT,CASNSPRGPTGDSSQPQHF
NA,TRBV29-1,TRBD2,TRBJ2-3,TGCGGCGTTGTGGGGTCTCTGGGGGGGAGACAAGATACGCAGTATTTT,CGVVGSLGGRQDTQYF
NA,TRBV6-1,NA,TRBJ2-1,TGTGCCAGCAGTGAATCTGGTGGGAGCTACAATGAGCAGTTCTTC,CASSESGGSYNEQFF
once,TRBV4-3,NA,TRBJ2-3,TGCGCCGGCAGCCAAGAACTAGGCACAGATACGCAGTATTTT,CAGSQELGTDTQYF
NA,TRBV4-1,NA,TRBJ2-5,TGCGCCAGGAGCCAAGATTGGGGCGCTCACCAAGAGATCCAGTACTTC,CARSQDWGAHQEIQYF
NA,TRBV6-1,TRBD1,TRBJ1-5,TGTGCCAGCAATCCTAGTTCAGGGACAGGTCAGCGCCAGCATTTT,CASNPSSGTGQRQHF
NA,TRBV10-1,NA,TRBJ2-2,TGCGCCAGCAGTGAACTATCGGGGATAAGGGGAAGTAACACCGGGGAGCTGTTTTTC,CASSELSGIRGSNTGELFF
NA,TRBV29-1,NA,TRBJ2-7,TGCAACGTTGAGGGGGGTCACGAGCAATACTTC,CNVEGGHEQYF
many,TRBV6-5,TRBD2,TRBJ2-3,TGTGCCAGCAGTCTCTCGACGGGAGGGTTGGATACGCAGTATTTT,CASSLSTGGLDTQYF
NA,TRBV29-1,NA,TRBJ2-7,TGCAACGCCCTCTTCGGGGTCGAGCAGTACTTC,CNALFGVEQYF
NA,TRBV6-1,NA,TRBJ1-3,TGTGCCACCTTTACAAGGGGATACGCCACCATATATTTT,CATFTRGYATIYF
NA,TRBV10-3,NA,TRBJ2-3,TGTGCCATCAGTGACCGTGACGGGAACACAGATACGCAGTATTTT,CAISDRDGNTDTQYF
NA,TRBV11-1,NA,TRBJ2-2,TGTGCCAGCAACTATACAGCACCTTCCTCCGGGGAGCTGTTTTTT,CASNYTAPSSGELFF
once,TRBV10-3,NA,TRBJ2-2,TGTGCCATCAGTGGGACATGGGACACCGGGGGGCTGTTTTTT,CAISGTWDTGGLFF
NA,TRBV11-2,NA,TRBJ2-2,TGTGTCTGCAGTCCATGGACTGCGAACACCTGGGAGCTGTTTTTT,CVCSPWTANTWELFF
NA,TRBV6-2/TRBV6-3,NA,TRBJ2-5,TGTACCAGCCCAAGGGGAGGAGCGGGCCAAGAGACCCTGTACTTC,CTSPRGGAGQETLYF
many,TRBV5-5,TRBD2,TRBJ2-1,TGTGCCAGCAGCTCCTTAGGGACTAGCGGCGGGAATGAGCAGTTCTTC,CASSSLGTSGGNEQFF
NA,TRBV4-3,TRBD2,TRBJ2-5,TGCGCCAGCAGCCAAGCGCCTAGCGGGAGGGCTGGTGAGACCCAGTACTTC,CASSQAPSGRAGETQYF
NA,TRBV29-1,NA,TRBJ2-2,TGCAGCGTTGGGACTTGCGTGACGAACACCGGGAAGCTGTTTTTT,CSVGTCVTNTGKLFF